This T cell receptor (beta chain) comes out of a study of CD8 T cells in ankylosing spondylitis. The sample holds many counts of this clonotype. Its specificity is not known. V lost 6 bases to trimming and J lost 6 bases, with 10 bases between them. The CDR3 is made up of 12 amino acids. From the 5' RACE reads, TCRdb called clonotypes with MiXCR, one entry per CDR3 protein. Of hundreds of thousands of distinct CDR3 sequences in the sample, about 9.1% were seen once. Regarding the study as a whole: The authors reported significant enrichment of disease-linked clones in matched ankylosing spondylitis synovial fluid. Ankylosing spondylitis blood appeared to carry a characteristic TCR beta motif of several highly homologous variants.

This receptor was obtained from a male donor with ankylosing spondylitis or in good health (not recorded which). Specimen: blood, either unsorted or a sorted T cell fraction (not recorded which). V and J are TRBV12-3 or TRBV12-4 and TRBJ2-3; D gene ambiguous. CDR3 region: CASSPARDTQYF. Here the CDR3 DNA reads TGTGCCAGCAGCCCGGCGAGGGATACGCAGTATTTT.